The 32 T cell receptor beta chains given below trace back to one sample, sequenced in a study of cytomegalovirus exposure and HLA in healthy donors. The PCR ran on 60 Vbeta and 13 Jbeta primers. Profiling relied on immunoSEQ multiplex PCR, and the TCRdb table lists in-frame clones only, not all of them. The top ten hold around an eighth of the sample, which has about 110,000 clones, more than 65% seen once. The source material was PBMCs. The receptor source for this set is a man under 40 in good health and CMV-seropositive.

This clone has only a few counts. CDR3 in DNA: TGCGCCAGCAGCCAAGGGAGCTTGGGGCCCCAGCATTTT. Protein sequence: CASSQGSLGPQHF. The chain carries TRBV4-3 and TRBJ1-5; D is ambiguous. The CDR3 runs to 13 residues. V shed 1 base and J shed 9 bases, with 10 bases lying between them. Germline V gene data show CDR1 as LGHNA and CDR2 as YSLEER.

This CDR3 reads CASSLGPQNTGELFF. The DNA for the CDR3 is TGTGCCAGCAGCTTAGGCCCACAGAACACCGGGGAGCTGTTTTTT. The chain combines TRBV7-2 with TRBJ2-2; D gene unclear. In germline, CDR1 is SGHTA, CDR2 FQGNSA. Deletions cut 1 base from V and 1 base from J, with 7 bases between. This CDR3 contains 15 residues.

The chain is built from TRBV5-1 and TRBJ1-1; possible D gene TRBD1, 6 bases. Trimming took off 2 bases at V and 8 bases at J, with 13 bases between the two ends. CDR1 SGHRS and CDR2 YFSETQ come from the germline V gene. The CDR3 totals 13 residues. Here the CDR3 reads CASSFGGAEEAFF. In DNA, the CDR3 is TGCGCCAGCAGCTTTGGGGGGGCAGAAGAAGCTTTCTTT.

CDR3 loop: CASSLGGLSADTQYF. The CDR3 nucleotides read TGTGCCAGCAGCTTAGGCGGACTAAGTGCAGATACGCAGTATTTT. The V call is TRBV7-9, the J call TRBJ2-3; perhaps TRBD2 as D (6 bases). The V and J ends lost 1 base and 4 bases respectively, with 12 bases between them. CDR3 size: 15 residues. CDR1 is SEHNR, CDR2 FQNEAQ, per germline (reference sequence).

J is TRBJ2-5 and V is TRBV4-1, with TRBD1 matching 10 bases. The end of the DNA is better explained by TRBJ2-7, so the J call may be wrong. CDR1 is MGHRA, CDR2 YSYEKL, per germline. The CDR3 contains 16 residues. The CDR3 reads CASSQVWGTGDYEQYF. The CDR3 bases are TGCGCCAGCAGCCAAGTATGGGGGACAGGGGATTACGAGCAGTACTTC.

The J gene is TRBJ2-1, the V gene TRBV7-9; the D is unclear. Germline loops: CDR1 SEHNR, CDR2 FQNEAQ (reference sequence). V was clipped by 4 bases and J by 0 bases, with 7 bases between them. The CDR3 is made up of 14 amino acids. The CDR3 here is CASSSPSSYNEQFF. For the CDR3, the DNA is TGTGCCAGCAGCTCCCCCAGCTCCTACAATGAGCAGTTCTTC.

This clone was counted a few times. The V gene is TRBV7-8, the J gene TRBJ2-1; 10 bases are shared with TRBD2. CDR1 and CDR2 from the germline V gene are SGHVS and FQNEAQ. The CDR3 is 15 amino acids. Germline trimming cut 2 bases from V and 7 bases from J; bases unmatched to any gene: 5. The CDR3 DNA reads TGTGCCAGCAGCTTACAGCGGGGGGGCCGAAATGAGCAGTTCTTC. This encodes CASSLQRGGRNEQFF.

Concerning this clone: Other DNA sequences in the sample encode the same CDR3. The chain uses TRBV11-3 and TRBJ2-2; TRBD2 matches at 10 bases. Germline CDR1 reads SGHNT; CDR2 reads YENEEA. With 5 bases clipped from V and 0 bases from J, the junction kept 6 bases outside the gene matches. CDR3 length: 17 amino acids. The CDR3 DNA reads TGTGCCAGCAGCCGGTCTAGCGGGGGAACGAACACCGGGGAGCTGTTTTTT. This gives the protein CASSRSSGGTNTGELFF.

V is TRBV7-3 and J is TRBJ1-3, with unresolved D. CDR3 length: 15 residues. The germline V gene encodes CDR1 SGHTA and CDR2 FQGTGA. V lost 5 bases and J lost 1, with 12 bases in between. The CDR3 nucleotides are TGTGCCAGCAGCCGGTTCGGTGATTCTGGAAACACCATATATTTT. This gives the protein CASSRFGDSGNTIYF. The full variable domain, in which reference TRBV7-3 and TRBJ1-3 provide the parts outside the CDR3, is GAGVSQTPSNKVTEKGKYVELRCDPISGHTALYWYRQSLGQGPEFLIYFQGTGAADDSGLPNDRFFAVRPEGSVSTLKIQRTERGDSAVYLCASSRFGDSGNTIYFGEGSWLTVV.

This chain uses TRBV6-5 with TRBJ1-5; possible D gene TRBD1, 6 bases. Germline V gives CDR1 MNHEY, CDR2 SVGAGI. This CDR3 is built from 15 residues. Trimming shortened V by 6 bases and J by 0 bases, and 12 bases separated the two germline ends. For the CDR3, the DNA is TGTGCCAGCAGACAGGGTTCTTATAGCAATCAGCCCCAGCATTTT. Translating gives CASRQGSYSNQPQHF.

This clone showed up just a few times. The chain recombines TRBV28 with TRBJ1-1; D is possibly TRBD1 (5 bases). V lost 9 bases to trimming and J lost 0 bases, with 8 bases between them. CDR1 is MDHEN, CDR2 SYDVKM, per germline. CDR3 size: 12 residues. CDR3 coding DNA: TGTGCCAGTGACAGATTGAACACTGAAGCTTTCTTT. It codes for CASDRLNTEAFF.

The chain joins TRBV7-9 to TRBJ1-1; the D gene is possibly TRBD1 (6 bases). V lost 5 bases and J lost 6, with 16 bases in between. Germline CDR1 is SEHNR and CDR2 is FQNEAQ (reference sequence). The CDR3 sequence is 14 residues long. Written as DNA, the CDR3 is TGTGCCAGCAGCCCCCGAGGGGGAATGGCTGAAGCTTTCTTT. It translates to CASSPRGGMAEAFF.

V and J are TRBV9 and TRBJ2-5; 9 positions agree with TRBD1. The assigned J gene may be wrong: the sequence end matches TRBJ2-7 better. The germline V gene encodes CDR1 SGDLS and CDR2 YYNGEE. This CDR3 is built from 15 residues. CDR3 residues: CASSKGTGISYEQYF. The CDR3 bases are TGTGCCAGCAGCAAAGGGACAGGGATATCCTACGAGCAGTACTTC.

This clone came up once. The rearrangement uses TRBV28 and TRBJ2-7, with a weak D call TRBD1 (6 bases). With 10 bases removed from V and 2 bases from J, the gap between germline ends came to 18 bases. There are 14 residues in the CDR3. Germline lookup yields CDR1 MDHEN and CDR2 SYDVKM. This chain's CDR3 is CATTPQGHTYEQYF. In DNA form, the CDR3 reads TGTGCCACAACGCCACAGGGCCACACCTACGAGCAGTACTTC.

V gene TRBV6-1 combines with J gene TRBJ2-6, with D hard to call. Germline-derived CDR1 and CDR2 are MNHNS and SASEGT. The V and J ends lost 1 base and 0 bases respectively, with 4 bases between them. This CDR3 has 15 amino acids. The DNA of the CDR3 is TGTGCCAGCAGTGAAGACTTCTCTGGGGCCAACGTCCTGACTTTC. This sequence encodes CASSEDFSGANVLTF.

The chain links TRBV7-9 to TRBJ1-1, with no clear D. The CDR3 consists of 14 residues. CDR1 and CDR2 (germline): SEHNR, FQNEAQ (reference sequence). V was pared by 3 bases and J by 1 base, with 9 bases between. The CDR3 DNA follows: TGTGCCAGCAGCTTGGCAAGACAGAACACTGAAGCTTTCTTT. As protein: CASSLARQNTEAFF.

Only one count was recorded for this clone. The chain has TRBV28 and TRBJ2-2; D unresolved. The V gene lost 2 bases and the J gene lost 6 bases, with 10 bases spanning the gap. CDR3 length: 14 residues. Looked up from germline, CDR1 is MDHEN and CDR2 is SYDVKM. The CDR3 nucleotides read TGTGCCAGCAGTTTAGCTAGTAATTCCGGGGAGCTGTTTTTT. This encodes CASSLASNSGELFF.

V is TRBV28 and J is TRBJ2-7, with 7 positions matching TRBD1. V lost 8 bases, J lost 4 bases, and 5 bases stayed unmatched. The CDR3 sequence is 12 residues long. Germline V gene sequence: CDR1 MDHEN, CDR2 SYDVKM. CDR3 protein: CASQGQIYEQYF. The DNA of the CDR3 is TGTGCCAGCCAGGGACAGATTTACGAGCAGTACTTC.

The V and J genes are TRBV25-1 and TRBJ2-2, with no clear D. V lost 1 base and J 1 base, leaving 10 bases between the germline ends. The CDR3 is 16 residues long. Germline V gene data show CDR1 as MGHDK and CDR2 as SYGVNS. CDR3 coding DNA: TGTGCCAGCAGTGAATTCCCCGCAGAGAACACCGGGGAGCTGTTTTTT. Amino acids: CASSEFPAENTGELFF.

The rearrangement links TRBV29-1 to TRBJ2-3; 12 positions match TRBD2. Per the germline V gene, CDR1 is SQVTM and CDR2 is ANQGSEA. J was trimmed by 5 bases and V by 0 bases; bases with no gene match: 9. The CDR3 covers 17 residues. The CDR3 region has the DNA TGCAGCGTTGAAGATTGGACACTAGCGGGGGGTCGAGATACGCAGTATTTT. Encoded protein: CSVEDWTLAGGRDTQYF.

The chain is built from TRBV7-6 and TRBJ1-5; D unclear. V lost 1 base and J lost 8, with 9 bases in between. The CDR3 has 13 residues. Germline loops: CDR1 SGHVS, CDR2 FNYEAQ. The CDR3, as DNA: TGTGCCAGCAGCTTAGGGCTGGAGAAGCCCCAGCATTTT. Its translation is CASSLGLEKPQHF.

This chain uses TRBV6-4 with TRBJ1-5; 7 bases are shared with TRBD1. Per germline, CDR1 MRHNA and CDR2 SNTAGT. The V and J ends lost 5 bases and 4 bases, in that order; junction bases with no gene match: 11. The CDR3 spans 16 residues. The DNA of the CDR3 is TGTGCCAGCAGTAAACCCCGGGACAGAAGGAATCAGCCCCAGCATTTT. Protein product: CASSKPRDRRNQPQHF.

The genes are TRBV6-5 and TRBJ1-1; no reliable D call. The CDR3 contains 16 residues. CDR1 is MNHEY and CDR2 is SVGAGI in the germline V gene. Trimming took off 0 bases at V and 1 base at J, with 12 bases between the two ends. This chain's CDR3 is CASSYSPRGGNTEAFF. CDR3 in DNA: TGTGCCAGCAGTTACTCGCCGCGGGGTGGGAACACTGAAGCTTTCTTT.

The chain joins TRBV18 to TRBJ1-1, with D uncertain. CDR3 size: 15 residues. Trimming left V 2 bases short and J 3 bases short, with 13 bases between. The germline V gene encodes CDR1 KGHSH and CDR2 LQKENI. CDR3 DNA: TGTGCCAGCTCACCATTGCCATCCGGGGACACTGAAGCTTTCTTT. Its protein is CASSPLPSGDTEAFF. The whole variable domain, filled in from reference TRBV18 and TRBJ1-1, reads NAGVMQNPRHLVRRRGQEARLRCSPMKGHSHVYWYRQLPEEGLKFMVYLQKENIIDESGMPKERFSAEFPKEGPSILRIQQVVRGDSAAYFCASSPLPSGDTEAFFGQGTRLTVV.

CDR3 in DNA: TGTGCCAGTAGTGGGCAGGGGAATGAAAAACTGTTTTTT. Encoded protein: CASSGQGNEKLFF. V is TRBV19 and J is TRBJ1-4, with a weak D call TRBD1 (6 bases). This CDR3 spans 13 amino acids. Germline CDR1 LNHDA, CDR2 SQIVND (reference sequence). V lost 5 bases and J 5 bases, leaving 9 bases between the germline ends. The full variable domain, rest sourced from reference TRBV19 and TRBJ1-4, is DGGITQSPKYLFRKEGQNVTLSCEQNLNHDAMYWYRQDPGQGLRLIYYSQIVNDFQKGDIAEGYSVSREKKESFPLTVTSAQKNPTAFYLCASSGQGNEKLFFGSGTQLSVL.

CDR3 DNA sequence: TGCGCCAGCAGCTCCGTTCCCACCGGGACTAGCGGGGGGAGCAATGAGCAGTTCTTC. Protein product: CASSSVPTGTSGGSNEQFF. The genes are TRBV5-1 and TRBJ2-1, with 15 bases aligning to TRBD2. CDR1 SGHRS and CDR2 YFSETQ come from the germline V gene. The CDR3 spans 19 residues. V lost 3 bases and J lost 6; bases outside the gene matches: 13. The complete variable domain, with remaining parts taken from reference TRBV5-1 and TRBJ2-1, reads KAGVTQTPRYLIKTRGQQVTLSCSPISGHRSVSWYQQTPGQGLQFLFEYFSETQRNKGNFPGRFSGRQFSNSRSEMNVSTLELGDSALYLCASSSVPTGTSGGSNEQFFGPGTRLTVL.

The V gene is TRBV7-2, the J gene TRBJ2-1; TRBD1 aligns across 9 bases. In germline, CDR1 is SGHTA, CDR2 FQGNSA. The ends lost 6 bases at V and 5 bases at J; junction bases unmatched: 5. The length of the CDR3 is 14 residues. The DNA of the CDR3 is TGTGCCAGCAGTCCCGACAGGGGGAACAATGAGCAGTTCTTC. Encoded protein: CASSPDRGNNEQFF.

J is TRBJ1-2 and V is TRBV14; the match to TRBD1 covers 9 bases. J was trimmed by 0 bases and V by 6 bases; bases with no gene match: 5. CDR1 is SGHDN, CDR2 FVKESK, per germline. CDR3 size: 15 residues. The CDR3 region is CASSLQGASNYGYTF. CDR3 nucleotide sequence: TGTGCCAGCAGTCTACAGGGGGCTTCTAACTATGGCTACACCTTC.

The chain uses TRBV5-4 and TRBJ2-1; maybe TRBD2 (7 bases). Germline V gives CDR1 SGHNT, CDR2 YYREEE (reference sequence). V lost 1 base and J 3 bases, leaving 11 bases between the germline ends. The CDR3 runs to 15 residues. In DNA, the CDR3 is TGTGCCAGCAGCTTGAGGGGGGGCGTCTACAATGAGCAGTTCTTC. Translated, it gives CASSLRGGVYNEQFF. The full variable domain, in which reference TRBV5-4 and TRBJ2-1 provide the parts outside the CDR3, is ETGVTQSPTHLIKTRGQQVTLRCSSQSGHNTVSWYQQALGQGPQFIFQYYREEENGRGNFPPRFSGLQFPNYSSELNVNALELDDSALYLCASSLRGGVYNEQFFGPGTRLTVL.

This rearrangement joins TRBV5-6 to TRBJ2-5, with a weak D call TRBD2 (6 bases). CDR1 is SGHDT, CDR2 YYEEEE, per germline. CDR3 length: 14 residues. Trimming took 4 bases from V and 6 from J, leaving 16 bases between them. The CDR3 loop reads CASSLGSSFQTQYF. CDR3 bases: TGTGCCAGCAGCCTCGGGAGTTCATTCCAGACCCAGTACTTC.

The rearrangement links TRBV5-1 to TRBJ2-1, with 7 bases matching TRBD2. The CDR3 has 16 amino acids. The V and J ends lost 0 bases and 1 base, in that order; junction bases with no gene match: 4. CDR1 and CDR2 (germline): SGHRS, YFSETQ. The CDR3 spells CASSLGGLVSYNEQFF. The CDR3 DNA reads TGCGCCAGCAGCTTGGGAGGACTAGTATCCTACAATGAGCAGTTCTTC.

Written as DNA, the CDR3 is TGTGCCAGCAGGCCCATCGAGCGAGGTAGGGGCCTCAACGAGCAGTACTTC. Its protein is CASRPIERGRGLNEQYF. The rearrangement uses TRBV28 and TRBJ2-7; tentatively, D is TRBD1 (5 bases). The V end lost 6 bases, the J end lost 5 bases, and 26 bases lay between the germline ends. This CDR3 contains 17 residues. CDR1 MDHEN and CDR2 SYDVKM come from the germline V gene.